The rows below give T cell receptor beta chains drawn from one sample of a study of early T cells in non-severe SARS-CoV-2 infection. MiXCR, run by TCRdb on the 5' RACE reads, gives a single entry per CDR3 protein. The data show tens of thousands of distinct CDR3 sequences, with around a sixth seen just once and about 5% held by the top ten. The material sequenced was whole blood, taken at baseline. Receptor source: an adult who was a healthcare worker with PCR-confirmed SARS-CoV-2 infection or an uninfected control (not recorded which). Each CDR3 is given without its conserved first and last residue.

>TRBV7-9
ASSLTGLGREGAGELF
>TRBV7-3
ASSIDREDEQY
>TRBV20-1
SAREQGRTAKNIQY
>TRBV5-1
ASSPGTVKDEQY
>TRBV7-8
ASSLWASGDEQY
>TRBV21-1
ASSKSARTGELF
>TRBV11-2
ASSPRAGGNNEQF
>TRBV2
ASKGVTRGRYNEQF
>TRBV6-6
ATRQGLSYEQY
>TRBV10-3
AISDPPGSSYNSPLH
>TRBV20-1
SARDRGSGAF
>TRBV10-2
ASSVPDTAYQETQY
>TRBV5-1
ASSLGLQETQY
>TRBV28
ATRTPGHQPQH
>TRBV19
ASSQRGQETQY
>TRBV28
ASRYRPGDTEAF
>TRBV27
ASSFRGHEAF
>TRBV7-6
ASSLGLNEQF
>TRBV6-2/TRBV6-3
ASRDPNNEQF
>TRBV2
ASILGWPSGRADTQY
>TRBV20-1
SAGGQGNQPQH
>TRBV12-3/TRBV12-4
ASSLGQGRYEQY
>TRBV12-3/TRBV12-4
ASSFGGRGLYGYT
>TRBV6-1
ASSEASGSTDTQY
>TRBV10-3
AISGQGYEQY
>TRBV5-6
TSSLSTESTDTQY
>TRBV20-1
SAGPPSGRMDEQF
>TRBV3-1
ASSEATEMQY
>TRBV27
ASSCDIVYEQY
>TRBV12-3/TRBV12-4
ASSSRAYTGELF
>TRBV11-2
ASTPVMGRGYNEQF
>TRBV20-1
SARDRVHEQY
>TRBV4-2
ASSQDILTYGYT
>TRBV10-3
AISPGTANSYEQY
>TRBV18
ASSPPATYRDTQY
>TRBV10-1
ARTAAPSYNEQF
>TRBV12-3/TRBV12-4
ASSSGQEETQY
>TRBV27
ASRSWEGTGETEAF
>TRBV10-1
ASSLVADSYNEQF
>TRBV4-2
ASSQDAAGANTDTQY
>TRBV18
ASSPLADFTDTQY
>TRBV18
ASSPLGGPTDTQY
>TRBV24-1
ATSAGYEQY
>TRBV12-3/TRBV12-4
ASITSLGREKLF
>TRBV20-1
SAGGVWVGNNEQF
>TRBV7-8
ASSLEAGGTGELF
>TRBV9
ASSVGEGPTTEAF
>TRBV7-9
ASSLSVFYGYT
>TRBV4-1
ASSQDLGGEWTDTQY
>TRBV5-1
ASRPGGSYTGELF
>TRBV12-3/TRBV12-4
ASRAHTDTQY
>TRBV20-1
SVPSRTDEQF
>TRBV10-2
ASSEFSGGHNEQF
>TRBV28
ASSFYGTGRSKNIQY
>TRBV20-1
SARDGYGGRTREQY